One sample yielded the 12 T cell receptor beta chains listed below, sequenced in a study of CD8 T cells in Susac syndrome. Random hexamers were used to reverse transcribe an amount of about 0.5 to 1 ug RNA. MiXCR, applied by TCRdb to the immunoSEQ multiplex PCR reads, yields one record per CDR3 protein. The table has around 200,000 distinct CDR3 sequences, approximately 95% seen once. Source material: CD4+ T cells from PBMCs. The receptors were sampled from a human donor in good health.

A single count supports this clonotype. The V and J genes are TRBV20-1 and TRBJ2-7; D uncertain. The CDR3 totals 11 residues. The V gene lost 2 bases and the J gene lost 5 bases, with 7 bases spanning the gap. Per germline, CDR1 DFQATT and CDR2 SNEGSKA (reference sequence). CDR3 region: CSARSGHEQYV. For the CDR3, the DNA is TGCAGTGCTAGATCCGGGCACGAGCAGTACGTC.

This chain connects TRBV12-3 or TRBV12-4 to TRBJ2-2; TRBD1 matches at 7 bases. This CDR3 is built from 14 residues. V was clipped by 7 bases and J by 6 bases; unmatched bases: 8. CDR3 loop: CASTKNQGAGELFF. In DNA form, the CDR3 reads TGTGCCAGCACGAAAAACCAGGGGGCCGGGGAGCTGTTTTTT.

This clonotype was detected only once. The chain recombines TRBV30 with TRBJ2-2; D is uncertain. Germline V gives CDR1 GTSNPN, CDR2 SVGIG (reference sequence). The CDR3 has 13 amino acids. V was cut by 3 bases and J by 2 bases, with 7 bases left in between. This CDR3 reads CAWSPYNTGELFF. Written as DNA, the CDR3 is TGTGCCTGGAGCCCCTACAACACCGGGGAGCTGTTTTTT.

CDR3 in DNA: TGCAGTGCTAGGTTCGCCAGGAACACTGAAGCTTTCTTT. This sequence encodes CSARFARNTEAFF. The genes are TRBV20-1 and TRBJ1-1; D is unresolved. The CDR3 runs to 13 residues. Germline V gene data show CDR1 as DFQATT and CDR2 as SNEGSKA (reference sequence). Trimming left V 3 bases short and J 1 base short, with 9 bases between.

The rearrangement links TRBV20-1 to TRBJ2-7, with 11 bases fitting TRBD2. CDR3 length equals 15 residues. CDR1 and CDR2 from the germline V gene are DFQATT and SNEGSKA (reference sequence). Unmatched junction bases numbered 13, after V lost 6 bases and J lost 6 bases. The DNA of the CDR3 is TGCAGTGCAAGGGATCCCCTAGCGGGGGGTTCCGAGCAGTACTTC. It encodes CSARDPLAGGSEQYF.

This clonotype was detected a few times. The CDR3 spells CASSVEQGNQPQHF. DNA of the CDR3: TGTGCCAGCAGTGTGGAACAGGGCAATCAGCCCCAGCATTTT. The rearrangement joins TRBV2 to TRBJ1-5; D is perhaps TRBD1 (5 bases). Germline V gene lookup returns CDR1 SNHLY and CDR2 FYNNEI. V was clipped by 4 bases and J by 2 bases, with 9 bases between them. This CDR3 comprises 14 residues.

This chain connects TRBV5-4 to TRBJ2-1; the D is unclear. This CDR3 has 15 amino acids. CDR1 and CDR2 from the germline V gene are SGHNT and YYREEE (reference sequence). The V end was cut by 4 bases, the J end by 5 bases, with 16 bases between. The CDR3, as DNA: TGTGCCAGCAGCGACCCGAAGGACGGACACAATGAGCAGTTCTTC. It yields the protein CASSDPKDGHNEQFF.

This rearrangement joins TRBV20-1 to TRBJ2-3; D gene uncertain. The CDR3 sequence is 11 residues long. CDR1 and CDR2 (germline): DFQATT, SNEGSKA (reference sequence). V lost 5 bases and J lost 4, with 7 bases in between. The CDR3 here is CSASQSDTQYF. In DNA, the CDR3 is TGCAGTGCTTCGCAGTCAGATACGCAGTATTTT.

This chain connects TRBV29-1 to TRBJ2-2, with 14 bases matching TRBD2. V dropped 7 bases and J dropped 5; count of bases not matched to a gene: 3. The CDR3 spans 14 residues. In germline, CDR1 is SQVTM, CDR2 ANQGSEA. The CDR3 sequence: CSARTSGGTGELFF. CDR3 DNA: TGCAGCGCCCGGACTAGCGGGGGGACCGGGGAGCTGTTTTTT.

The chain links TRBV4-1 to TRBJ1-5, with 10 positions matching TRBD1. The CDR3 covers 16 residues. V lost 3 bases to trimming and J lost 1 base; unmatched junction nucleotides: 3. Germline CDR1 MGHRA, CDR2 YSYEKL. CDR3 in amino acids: CASSQWTGGSNQPQHF. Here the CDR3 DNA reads TGCGCCAGCAGCCAGTGGACAGGGGGAAGCAATCAGCCCCAGCATTTT.

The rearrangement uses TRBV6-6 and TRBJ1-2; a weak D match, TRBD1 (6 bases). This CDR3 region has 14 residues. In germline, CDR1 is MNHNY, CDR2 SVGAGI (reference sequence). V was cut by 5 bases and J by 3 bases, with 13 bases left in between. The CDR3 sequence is CASSVAGGYYGYTF. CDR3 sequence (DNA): TGTGCCAGCAGTGTCGCCGGGGGCTACTATGGCTACACCTTC.

The CDR3 coding sequence is TGTGCCTCCGGGGGGGCAAGCGCTAACTATGGCTACACCTTC. It translates to CASGGASANYGYTF. The J gene is TRBJ1-2, the V gene TRBV9, with D perhaps TRBD1 (6 bases). The CDR3 totals 14 residues. V was trimmed by 10 bases and J by 0 bases, leaving 16 bases between them. The germline V gene encodes CDR1 SGDLS and CDR2 YYNGEE.